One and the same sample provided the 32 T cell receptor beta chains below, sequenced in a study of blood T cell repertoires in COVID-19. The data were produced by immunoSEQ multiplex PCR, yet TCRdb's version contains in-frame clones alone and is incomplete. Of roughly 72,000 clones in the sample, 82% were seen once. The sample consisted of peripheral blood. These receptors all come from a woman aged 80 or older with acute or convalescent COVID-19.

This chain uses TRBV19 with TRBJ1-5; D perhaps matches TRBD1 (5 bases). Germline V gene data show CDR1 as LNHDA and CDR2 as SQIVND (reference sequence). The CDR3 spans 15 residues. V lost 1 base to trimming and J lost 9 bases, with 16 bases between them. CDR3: CASSIGRQSLGPQHF. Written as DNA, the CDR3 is TGTGCCAGTAGTATAGGAAGACAGTCCCTTGGGCCCCAGCATTTT.

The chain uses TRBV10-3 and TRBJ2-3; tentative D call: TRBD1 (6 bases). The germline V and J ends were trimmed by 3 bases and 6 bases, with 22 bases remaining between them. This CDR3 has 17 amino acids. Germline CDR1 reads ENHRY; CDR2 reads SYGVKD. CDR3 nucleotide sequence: TGTGCCATCAGTGAATGGGGGACAATAGCACTCACGGATACGCAGTATTTT. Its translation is CAISEWGTIALTDTQYF.

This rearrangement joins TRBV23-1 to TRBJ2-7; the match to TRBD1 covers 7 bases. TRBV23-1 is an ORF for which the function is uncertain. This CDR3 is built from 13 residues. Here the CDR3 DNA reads TGCGCGAGCGCCGGGGACAGAAACTACGAGCAGTACTTC. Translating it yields CASAGDRNYEQYF.

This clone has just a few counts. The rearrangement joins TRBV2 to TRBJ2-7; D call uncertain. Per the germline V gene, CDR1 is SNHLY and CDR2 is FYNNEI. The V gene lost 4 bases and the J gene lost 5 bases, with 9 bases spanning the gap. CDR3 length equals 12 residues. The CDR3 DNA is TGTGCCAGCAGTGTCACCCGGGACGAGCAGTACTTC. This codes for CASSVTRDEQYF. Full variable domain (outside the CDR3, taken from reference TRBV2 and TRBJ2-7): EPEVTQTPSHQVTQMGQEVILRCVPISNHLYFYWYRQILGQKVEFLVSFYNNEISEKSEIFDDQFSVERPDGSNFTLKIRSTKLEDSAMYFCASSVTRDEQYFGPGTRLTVT.

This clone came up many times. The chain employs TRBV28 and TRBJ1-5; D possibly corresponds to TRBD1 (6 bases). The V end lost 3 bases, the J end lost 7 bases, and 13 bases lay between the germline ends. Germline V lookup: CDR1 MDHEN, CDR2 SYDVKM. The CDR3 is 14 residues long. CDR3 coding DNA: TGTGCCAGCAGTTTGAGACAGGCGAAACAGCCCCAGCATTTT. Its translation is CASSLRQAKQPQHF. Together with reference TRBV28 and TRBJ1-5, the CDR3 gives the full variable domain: DVKVTQSSRYLVKRTGEKVFLECVQDMDHENMFWYRQDPGLGLRLIYFSYDVKMKEKGDIPEGYSVSREKKERFSLILESASTNQTSMYLCASSLRQAKQPQHFGDGTRLSIL.

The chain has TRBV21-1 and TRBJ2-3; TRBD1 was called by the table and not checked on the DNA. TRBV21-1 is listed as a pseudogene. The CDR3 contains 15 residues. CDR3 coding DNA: TGTGCCAGCAGCAAAGGGGGACAGGGGTCAGATACGCAGTATTTT. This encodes CASSKGGQGSDTQYF.

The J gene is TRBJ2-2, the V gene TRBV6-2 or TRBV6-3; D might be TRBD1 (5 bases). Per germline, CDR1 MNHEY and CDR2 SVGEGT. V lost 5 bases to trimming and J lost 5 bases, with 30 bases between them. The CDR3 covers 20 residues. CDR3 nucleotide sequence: TGTGCCAGCAGTAAGGCGTCGGATGGGGCTCTGGCGCTGGCGACCGGGGAGCTGTTTTTT. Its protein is CASSKASDGALALATGELFF.

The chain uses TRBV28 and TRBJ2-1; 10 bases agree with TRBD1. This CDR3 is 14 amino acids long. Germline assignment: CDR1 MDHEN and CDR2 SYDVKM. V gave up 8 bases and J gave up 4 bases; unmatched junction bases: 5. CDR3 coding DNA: TGTGCCAGCCTCCCGGGACAGGGGTACAATGAGCAGTTCTTC. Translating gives CASLPGQGYNEQFF.

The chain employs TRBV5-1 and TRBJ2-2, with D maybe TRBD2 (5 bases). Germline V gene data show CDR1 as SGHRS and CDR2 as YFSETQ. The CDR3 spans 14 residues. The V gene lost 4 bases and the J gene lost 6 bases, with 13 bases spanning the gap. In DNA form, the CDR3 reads TGCGCCAGCAGCGGAGGACTGAATCCCGGGGAGCTGTTTTTT. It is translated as CASSGGLNPGELFF.

The CDR3: CSVTGLAVFNRPSTDTQYF. The CDR3 DNA is TGCAGCGTCACAGGACTAGCGGTGTTTAATAGGCCGAGCACAGATACGCAGTATTTT. The chain couples TRBV29-1 to TRBJ2-3; 10 bases agree with TRBD2. V trimming: 6 bases; J trimming: 0 bases; junction bases outside the gene matches: 18. This CDR3 region has 19 residues. Germline CDR1 and CDR2: SQVTM and ANQGSEA.

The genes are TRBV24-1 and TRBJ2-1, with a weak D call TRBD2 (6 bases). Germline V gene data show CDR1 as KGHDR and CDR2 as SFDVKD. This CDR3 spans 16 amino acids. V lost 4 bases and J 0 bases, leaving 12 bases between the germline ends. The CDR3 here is CATSDYSGSSYNEQFF. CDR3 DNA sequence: TGTGCCACCAGTGACTATAGCGGTTCCTCCTACAATGAGCAGTTCTTC.

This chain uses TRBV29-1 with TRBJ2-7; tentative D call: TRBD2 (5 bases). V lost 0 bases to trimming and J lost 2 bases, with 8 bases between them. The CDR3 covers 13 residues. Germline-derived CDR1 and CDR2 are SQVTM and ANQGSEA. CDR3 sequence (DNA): TGCAGCGTTGAAGATAGACTAACCTACGAGCAGTACTTC. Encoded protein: CSVEDRLTYEQYF.

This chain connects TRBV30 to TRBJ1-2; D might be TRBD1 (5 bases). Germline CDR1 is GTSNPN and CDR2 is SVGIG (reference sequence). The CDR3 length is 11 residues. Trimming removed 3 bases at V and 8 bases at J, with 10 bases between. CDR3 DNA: TGTGCCTGGAGAAGGGGATTGGGCTACACCTTC. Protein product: CAWRRGLGYTF.

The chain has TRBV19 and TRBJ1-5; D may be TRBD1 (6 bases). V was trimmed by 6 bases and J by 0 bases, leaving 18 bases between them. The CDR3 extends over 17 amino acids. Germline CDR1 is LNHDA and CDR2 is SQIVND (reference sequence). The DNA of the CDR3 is TGTGCCAGTAGGCCAGGGGATGGGGCCCTTAGCAATCAGCCCCAGCATTTT. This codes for CASRPGDGALSNQPQHF. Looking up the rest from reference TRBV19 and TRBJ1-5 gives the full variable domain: DGGITQSPKYLFRKEGQNVTLSCEQNLNHDAMYWYRQDPGQGLRLIYYSQIVNDFQKGDIAEGYSVSREKKESFPLTVTSAQKNPTAFYLCASRPGDGALSNQPQHFGDGTRLSIL.

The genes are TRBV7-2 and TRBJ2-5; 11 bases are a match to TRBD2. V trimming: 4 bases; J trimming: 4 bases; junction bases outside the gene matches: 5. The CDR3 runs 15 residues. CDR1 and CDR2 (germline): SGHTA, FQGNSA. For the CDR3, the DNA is TGTGCCAGCAGCTACCTTAGCGGGAGGGGAGAGACCCAGTACTTC. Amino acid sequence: CASSYLSGRGETQYF.

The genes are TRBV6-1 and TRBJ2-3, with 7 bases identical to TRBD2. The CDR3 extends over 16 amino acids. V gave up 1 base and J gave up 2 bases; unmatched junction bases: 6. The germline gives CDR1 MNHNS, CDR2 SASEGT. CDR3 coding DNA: TGTGCCAGCAGTGAAGGATGGCTAGCGGCCACAGATACGCAGTATTTT. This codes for CASSEGWLAATDTQYF.

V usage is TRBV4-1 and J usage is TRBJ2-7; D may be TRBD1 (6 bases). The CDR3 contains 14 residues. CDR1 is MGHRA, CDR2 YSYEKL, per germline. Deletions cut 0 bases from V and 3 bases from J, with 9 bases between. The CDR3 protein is CASSQEDSVYEQYF. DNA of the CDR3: TGCGCCAGCAGCCAAGAGGACAGCGTCTACGAGCAGTACTTC.

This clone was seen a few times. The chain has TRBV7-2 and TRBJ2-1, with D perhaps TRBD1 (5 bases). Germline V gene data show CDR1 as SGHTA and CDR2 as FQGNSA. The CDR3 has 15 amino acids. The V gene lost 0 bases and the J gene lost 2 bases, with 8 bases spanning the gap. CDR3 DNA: TGTGCCAGCAGCTTAGCGGCGGACACCTACAATGAGCAGTTCTTC. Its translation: CASSLAADTYNEQFF. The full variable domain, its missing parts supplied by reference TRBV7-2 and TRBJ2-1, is GAGVSQSPSNKVTEKGKDVELRCDPISGHTALYWYRQSLGQGLEFLIYFQGNSAPDKSGLPSDRFSAERTGGSVSTLTIQRTQQEDSAVYLCASSLAADTYNEQFFGPGTRLTVL.

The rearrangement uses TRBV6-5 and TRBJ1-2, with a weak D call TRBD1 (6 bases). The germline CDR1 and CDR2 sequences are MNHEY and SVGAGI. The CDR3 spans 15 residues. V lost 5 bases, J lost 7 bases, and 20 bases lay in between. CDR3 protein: CASSPRVGAIGGYTF. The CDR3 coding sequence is TGTGCCAGCAGTCCAAGGGTGGGGGCGATTGGTGGCTACACCTTC.

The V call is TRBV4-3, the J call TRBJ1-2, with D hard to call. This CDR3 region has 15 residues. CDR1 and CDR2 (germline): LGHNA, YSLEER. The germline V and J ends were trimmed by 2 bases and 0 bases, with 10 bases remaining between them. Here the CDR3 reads CASSQYQVANYGYTF. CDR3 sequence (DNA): TGCGCCAGCAGCCAATACCAGGTAGCTAACTATGGCTACACCTTC.

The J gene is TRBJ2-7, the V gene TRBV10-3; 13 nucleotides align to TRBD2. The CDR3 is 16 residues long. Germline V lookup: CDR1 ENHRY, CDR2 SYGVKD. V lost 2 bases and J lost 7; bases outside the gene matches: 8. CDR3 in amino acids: CAISEPRTSGSYEQYF. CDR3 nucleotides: TGTGCCATCAGTGAGCCCCGGACTAGCGGGAGTTATGAGCAGTACTTC.

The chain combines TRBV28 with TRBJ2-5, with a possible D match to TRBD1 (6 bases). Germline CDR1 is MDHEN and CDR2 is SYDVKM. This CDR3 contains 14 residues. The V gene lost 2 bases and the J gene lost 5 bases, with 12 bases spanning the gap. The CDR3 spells CASSLQGFWETQYF. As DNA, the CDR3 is TGTGCCAGCAGTTTACAGGGGTTTTGGGAGACCCAGTACTTC.

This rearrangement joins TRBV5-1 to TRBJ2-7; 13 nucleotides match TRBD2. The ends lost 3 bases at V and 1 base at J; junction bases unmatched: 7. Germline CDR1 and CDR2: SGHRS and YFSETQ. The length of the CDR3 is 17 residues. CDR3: CASSSWTSGSSSYEQYF. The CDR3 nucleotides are TGCGCCAGCAGCTCCTGGACTAGCGGGAGTTCGTCCTACGAGCAGTACTTC. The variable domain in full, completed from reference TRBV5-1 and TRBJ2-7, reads KAGVTQTPRYLIKTRGQQVTLSCSPISGHRSVSWYQQTPGQGLQFLFEYFSETQRNKGNFPGRFSGRQFSNSRSEMNVSTLELGDSALYLCASSSWTSGSSSYEQYFGPGTRLTVT.

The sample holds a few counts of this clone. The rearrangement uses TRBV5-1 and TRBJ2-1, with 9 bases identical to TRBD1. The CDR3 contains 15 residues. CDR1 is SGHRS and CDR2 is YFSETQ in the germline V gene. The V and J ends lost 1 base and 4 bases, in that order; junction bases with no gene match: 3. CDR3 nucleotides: TGCGCCAGCAGCTTGTATGGGACAGGGTACAATGAGCAGTTCTTC. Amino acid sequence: CASSLYGTGYNEQFF.

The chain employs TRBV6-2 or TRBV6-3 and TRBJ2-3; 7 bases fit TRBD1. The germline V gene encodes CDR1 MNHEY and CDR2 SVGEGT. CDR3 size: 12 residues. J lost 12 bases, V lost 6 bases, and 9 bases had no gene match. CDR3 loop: CASSGQVAIQYF. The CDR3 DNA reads TGTGCCAGCAGCGGACAGGTGGCGATTCAGTATTTT.

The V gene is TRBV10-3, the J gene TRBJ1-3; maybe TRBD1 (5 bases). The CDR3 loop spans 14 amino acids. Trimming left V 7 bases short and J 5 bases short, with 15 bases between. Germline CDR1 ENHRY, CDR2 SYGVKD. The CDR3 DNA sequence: TGTGCCATCAAGTCCTTAGGGGCCCGAAACACCATATATTTT. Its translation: CAIKSLGARNTIYF.

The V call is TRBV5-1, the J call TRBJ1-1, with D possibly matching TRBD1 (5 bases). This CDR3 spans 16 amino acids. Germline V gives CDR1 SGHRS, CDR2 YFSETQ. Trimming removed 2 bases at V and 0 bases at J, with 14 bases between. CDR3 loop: CASSFQEGSMNTEAFF. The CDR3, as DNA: TGCGCCAGCAGCTTCCAGGAGGGGTCCATGAACACTGAAGCTTTCTTT. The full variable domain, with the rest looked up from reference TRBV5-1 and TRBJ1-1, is KAGVTQTPRYLIKTRGQQVTLSCSPISGHRSVSWYQQTPGQGLQFLFEYFSETQRNKGNFPGRFSGRQFSNSRSEMNVSTLELGDSALYLCASSFQEGSMNTEAFFGQGTRLTVV.

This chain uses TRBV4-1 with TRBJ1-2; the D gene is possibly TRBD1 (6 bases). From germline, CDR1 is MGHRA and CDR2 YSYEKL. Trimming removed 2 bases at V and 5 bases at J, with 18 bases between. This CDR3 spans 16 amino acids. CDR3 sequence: CASSQPGQSSLYGYTF. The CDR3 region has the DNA TGCGCCAGCAGCCAACCGGGACAAAGTTCCCTTTATGGCTACACCTTC.

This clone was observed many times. CDR3 coding DNA: TGTGCCAGCCGGGATCAGGGGACGGGTGGCTACACCTTC. Protein: CASRDQGTGGYTF. The chain recombines TRBV6-5 with TRBJ1-2; maybe TRBD1 (6 bases). The CDR3 spans 13 residues. V was trimmed by 8 bases and J by 7 bases, leaving 17 bases between them. Germline-derived CDR1 and CDR2 are MNHEY and SVGAGI.

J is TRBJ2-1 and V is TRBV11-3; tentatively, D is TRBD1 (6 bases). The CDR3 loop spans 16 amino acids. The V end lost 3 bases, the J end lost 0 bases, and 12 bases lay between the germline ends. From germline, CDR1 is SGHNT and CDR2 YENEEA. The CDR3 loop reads CASSLGASLSYNEQFF. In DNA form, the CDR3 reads TGTGCCAGCAGCTTGGGGGCCTCTCTCTCCTACAATGAGCAGTTCTTC. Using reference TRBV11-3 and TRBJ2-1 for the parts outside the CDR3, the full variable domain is EAGVVQSPRYKIIEKKQPVAFWCNPISGHNTLYWYLQNLGQGPELLIRYENEEAVDDSQLPKDRFSAERLKGVDSTLKIQPAELGDSAVYLCASSLGASLSYNEQFFGPGTRLTVL.

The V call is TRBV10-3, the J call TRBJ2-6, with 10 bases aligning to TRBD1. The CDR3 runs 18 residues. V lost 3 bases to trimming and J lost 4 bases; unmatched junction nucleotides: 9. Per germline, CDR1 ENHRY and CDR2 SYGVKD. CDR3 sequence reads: CAISDPDRGSAGANVLTF. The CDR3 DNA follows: TGTGCCATCAGTGATCCGGACAGGGGGTCAGCGGGGGCCAACGTCCTGACTTTC.

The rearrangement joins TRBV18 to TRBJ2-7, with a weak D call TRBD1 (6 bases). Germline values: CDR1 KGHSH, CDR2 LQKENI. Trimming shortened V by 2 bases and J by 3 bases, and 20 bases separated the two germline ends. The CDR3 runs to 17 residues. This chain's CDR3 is CASSPSFMLQGNYEQYF. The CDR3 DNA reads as TGTGCCAGCTCACCAAGCTTTATGTTACAGGGAAACTACGAGCAGTACTTC.